Listed below are T cell receptor beta chains from one sample, sequenced in a study of T cells after posttransplantation cyclophosphamide. Sequenced by immunoSEQ multiplex PCR; TCRdb stores in-frame clones only, minus some. The sample lists about 3,800 clones, around 95% occurring once. The specimen sequenced was naive CD4+ T cells sorted from PBMCs. The receptors derive from a man between 45 and 60 years old. CDR3s include the opening cysteine and the closing phenylalanine or tryptophan. D genes are given only for firm matches. Clone size, where shown, is once, few, many, or a class for clones that have expanded.

v_call	d_call	cdr3_length	clone_size	j_call	cdr3_aa	cdr3_nt
TRBV5-1	TRBD1	16	.	TRBJ1-4	CASSSRQGGTNEKLFF	TGCGCCAGCAGTTCCCGACAGGGGGGAACTAATGAAAAACTGTTTTTT
TRBV11-2	.	15	.	TRBJ1-1	CASSDTGELNTEAFF	TGTGCCAGCAGCGACACAGGCGAACTGAACACTGAAGCTTTCTTT
TRBV6-1	.	15	.	TRBJ2-7	CASSERGGSAYEQYF	TGTGCCAGCAGTGAAAGGGGGGGATCCGCCTACGAGCAGTACTTC
TRBV5-4	.	14	.	TRBJ2-5	CASSFFPSSETQYF	TGTGCCAGCAGCTTTTTTCCTAGCTCAGAGACCCAGTACTTC
TRBV6-1	.	14	.	TRBJ2-3	CASVRGGDTDTQYF	TGTGCCAGCGTGAGGGGGGGGGATACAGATACGCAGTATTTT
TRBV9	.	15	.	TRBJ1-2	CASTALPDSNYGYTF	TGTGCCAGCACCGCCCTCCCCGACAGTAACTATGGCTACACCTTC
TRBV5-1	.	13	.	TRBJ2-1	CASSLTGYNEQFF	TGCGCCAGCAGCTTAACAGGTTACAATGAGCAGTTCTTC
TRBV4-2	TRBD2	18	.	TRBJ2-2	CASSPLGAGGSSTGELFF	TGTGCCAGCAGCCCCCTTGGGGCGGGAGGCAGTAGCACCGGGGAGCTGTTTTTT
TRBV10-3	.	14	.	TRBJ2-2	CAISNRDLTGELFF	TGTGCCATCAGTAACAGGGATCTAACCGGGGAGCTGTTTTTT
TRBV11-2	TRBD2	15	.	TRBJ2-7	CASSHPTSGPYEQYF	TGTGCCAGCAGCCACCCGACTAGCGGGCCTTACGAGCAGTACTTC
TRBV7-2	TRBD2	14	.	TRBJ2-1	CASSLSGGNARAFF	TGTGCCAGCAGCTTGAGCGGGGGGAATGCCCGGGCTTTCTTC
TRBV18	.	13	.	TRBJ2-5	CASSPAGVREQYF	TGTGCCAGCTCACCCGCAGGGGTGAGAGAGCAGTACTTC
TRBV10-3	.	15	.	TRBJ1-4	CAIRDPGGLEEKLFF	TGTGCCATCAGAGACCCCGGGGGATTAGAAGAAAAACTGTTTTTT
TRBV5-1	.	14	.	TRBJ1-4	CASSLEGRGEKLFF	TGCGCCAGCAGCTTGGAAGGACGGGGGGAAAAACTGTTTTTT
TRBV28	.	13	.	TRBJ1-2	CASSLGQLYGYTF	TGTGCCAGCAGTTTAGGGCAGCTCTATGGCTACACCTTC
TRBV4-1	.	16	.	TRBJ1-5	CASSQESGVGNQPQHF	TGCGCCAGCAGCCAAGAGTCGGGGGTGGGCAATCAGCCCCAGCATTTT
TRBV4-1	.	13	.	TRBJ2-2	CASSQLYTGELFF	TGCGCCAGCAGCCAACTGTACACCGGGGAGCTGTTTTTT
TRBV6-6	.	15	.	TRBJ1-5	CASSLYRDDNQPQHF	TGTGCCAGCAGTTTATACAGGGATGACAATCAGCCCCAGCATTTT
TRBV6-4	TRBD1	16	.	TRBJ2-5	CASSVLPGQGAETQYF	TGTGCCAGCAGTGTCCTGCCGGGACAGGGAGCAGAGACCCAGTACTTC
TRBV7-6	TRBD2	18	.	TRBJ2-7	CASSLGGSGTLTTYEQYF	TGTGCCAGCAGCTTAGGAGGTAGCGGGACGTTAACCACCTACGAGCAGTACTTC
TRBV5-6	TRBD1	18	few	TRBJ1-3	CASSVYRGTAQSGNTIYF	TGTGCCAGCAGCGTTTACCGTGGGACAGCACAGTCTGGAAACACCATATATTTT
TRBV7-2	.	14	.	TRBJ1-1	CASSLVPRNTEAFF	TGTGCCAGCAGCTTAGTTCCCCGGAACACTGAAGCTTTCTTT
TRBV7-9	.	16	.	TRBJ2-7	CASSPGSGTQTYEQYF	TGTGCCAGCAGCCCCGGATCCGGGACACAAACCTACGAGCAGTACTTC
TRBV19	.	14	.	TRBJ1-2	CASRGEGANYGYTF	TGTGCCAGTAGGGGGGAGGGGGCTAACTATGGCTACACCTTC
TRBV9	.	12	.	TRBJ1-6	CASSRNNSPLHF	TGTGCCAGCAGCCGTAATAATTCACCCCTCCACTTT
TRBV19	.	16	few	TRBJ2-7	CASSARGAGTNYEQYF	TGTGCCAGTAGCGCCAGGGGGGCAGGAACAAACTACGAGCAGTACTTC
TRBV11-2	TRBD2	18	.	TRBJ2-1	CAGSFLLQTSGIKDEQFF	TGTGCCGGCAGCTTCCTCTTACAGACTAGCGGGATAAAAGATGAGCAGTTCTTC
TRBV7-8	TRBD2	14	.	TRBJ2-2	CASSLAGGAEKLFF	TGTGCCAGCAGCTTAGCCGGGGGGGCGGAGAAGCTGTTTTTT
TRBV5-8	.	14	.	TRBJ2-2	CASSSGLLTGELFF	TGTGCCAGCAGCTCCGGACTGCTCACCGGGGAGCTGTTTTTT
TRBV10-1	.	16	.	TRBJ1-4	CAIIGGQVATNEKLFF	TGCGCCATCATAGGAGGGCAGGTCGCAACTAATGAAAAACTGTTTTTT
TRBV4-2	.	16	.	TRBJ2-2	CASSQDPTGNTGELFF	TGTGCCAGCAGCCAAGATCCGACAGGGAACACCGGGGAGCTGTTTTTT
TRBV7-6	.	16	.	TRBJ1-3	CASSFAGAISGNTIYF	TGTGCCAGCAGCTTTGCAGGGGCGATCTCTGGAAACACCATATATTTT
TRBV9	.	16	.	TRBJ2-3	CASSVAPRPQSNTQYF	TGTGCCAGCAGCGTAGCCCCCCGCCCCCAGTCAAATACGCAGTATTTT
TRBV4-2	TRBD2	20	.	TRBJ2-3	CASSQEFRTIAGGALVTQYF	TGTGCCAGCAGCCAAGAATTCCGGACGATAGCGGGAGGGGCTTTGGTTACGCAGTATTTT
TRBV28	TRBD1	15	.	TRBJ2-5	CASSLGTGTAETQYF	TGTGCCAGCAGTCTCGGGACAGGGACGGCGGAGACCCAGTACTTC
TRBV5-4	TRBD2	19	.	TRBJ2-3	CASSFPGPLAGNNRDTQYF	TGTGCCAGCAGCTTCCCCGGCCCTCTAGCGGGAAACAACCGAGATACGCAGTATTTT
TRBV7-9	TRBD2	15	.	TRBJ2-1	CASSFGLAGRNEQFF	TGTGCCAGCAGCTTCGGACTAGCGGGCCGGAATGAGCAGTTCTTC
TRBV5-1	.	16	.	TRBJ2-7	CASSLGAGAGGYEQYF	TGCGCCAGCAGCTTGGGTGCAGGCGCTGGTGGTTACGAGCAGTACTTC
TRBV4-1	TRBD1	14	.	TRBJ1-4	CASSYDRGIEKLFF	TGCGCCAGCAGCTATGACAGGGGAATTGAAAAACTGTTTTTT
TRBV19	TRBD2	15	.	TRBJ2-1	CASSMEAGRANEQFF	TGTGCCAGTAGTATGGAGGCCGGGAGGGCCAATGAGCAGTTCTTC
TRBV5-1	TRBD1	15	.	TRBJ1-1	CASSGQGQGSTEAFF	TGCGCCAGCAGCGGCCAAGGACAGGGATCCACTGAAGCTTTCTTT